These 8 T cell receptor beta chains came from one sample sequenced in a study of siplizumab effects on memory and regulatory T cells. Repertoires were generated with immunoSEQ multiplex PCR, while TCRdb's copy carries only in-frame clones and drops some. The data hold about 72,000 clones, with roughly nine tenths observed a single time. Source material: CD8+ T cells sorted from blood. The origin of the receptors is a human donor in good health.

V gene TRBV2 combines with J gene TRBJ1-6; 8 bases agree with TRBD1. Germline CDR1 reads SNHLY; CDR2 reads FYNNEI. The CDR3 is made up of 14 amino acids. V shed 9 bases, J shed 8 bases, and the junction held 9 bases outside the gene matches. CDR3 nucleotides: TGTGCCAGGGAGACAGGGGAGGTTGATTCACCCCTCCACTTT. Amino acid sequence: CARETGEVDSPLHF.

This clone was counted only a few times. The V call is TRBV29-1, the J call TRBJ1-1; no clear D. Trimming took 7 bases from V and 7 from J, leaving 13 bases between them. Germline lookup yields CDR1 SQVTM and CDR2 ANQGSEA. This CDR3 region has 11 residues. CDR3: CSGWSSHEAFF. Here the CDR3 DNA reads TGCAGCGGCTGGTCGAGCCATGAAGCTTTCTTT.

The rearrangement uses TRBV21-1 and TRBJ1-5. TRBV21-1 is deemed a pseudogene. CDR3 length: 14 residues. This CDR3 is CASSNGGQAQPQHF. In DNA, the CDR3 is TGTGCCAGCAGCAACGGAGGGCAGGCCCAGCCCCAGCATTTT.

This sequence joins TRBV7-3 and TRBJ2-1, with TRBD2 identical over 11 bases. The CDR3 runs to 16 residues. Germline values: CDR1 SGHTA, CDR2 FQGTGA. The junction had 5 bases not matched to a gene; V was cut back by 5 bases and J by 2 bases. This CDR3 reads CASSPSSGRAYNEQFF. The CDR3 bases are TGTGCCAGCAGCCCGAGTAGCGGGAGGGCCTACAATGAGCAGTTCTTC.

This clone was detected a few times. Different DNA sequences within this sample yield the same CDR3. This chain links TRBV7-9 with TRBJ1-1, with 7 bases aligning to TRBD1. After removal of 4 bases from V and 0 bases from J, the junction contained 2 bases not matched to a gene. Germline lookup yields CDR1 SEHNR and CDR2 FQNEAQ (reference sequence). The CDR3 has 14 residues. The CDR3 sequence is CASSSGQLNTEAFF. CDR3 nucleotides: TGTGCCAGCAGCTCGGGACAGCTGAACACTGAAGCTTTCTTT.

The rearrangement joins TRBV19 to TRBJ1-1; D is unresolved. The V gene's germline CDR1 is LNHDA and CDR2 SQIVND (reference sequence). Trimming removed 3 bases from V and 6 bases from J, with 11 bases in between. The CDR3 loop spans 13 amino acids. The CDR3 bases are TGTGCCAGTAGTATTTCTCTGAGGGCTGAAGCTTTCTTT. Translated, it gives CASSISLRAEAFF. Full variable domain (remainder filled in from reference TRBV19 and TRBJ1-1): DGGITQSPKYLFRKEGQNVTLSCEQNLNHDAMYWYRQDPGQGLRLIYYSQIVNDFQKGDIAEGYSVSREKKESFPLTVTSAQKNPTAFYLCASSISLRAEAFFGQGTRLTVV.

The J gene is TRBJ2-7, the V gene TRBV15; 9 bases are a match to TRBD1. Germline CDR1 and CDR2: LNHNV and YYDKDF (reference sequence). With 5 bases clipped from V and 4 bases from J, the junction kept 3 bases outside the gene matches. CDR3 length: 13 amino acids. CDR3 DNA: TGTGCCACCAGCTCCGGGACAGGGTACGAGCAGTACTTC. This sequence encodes CATSSGTGYEQYF.

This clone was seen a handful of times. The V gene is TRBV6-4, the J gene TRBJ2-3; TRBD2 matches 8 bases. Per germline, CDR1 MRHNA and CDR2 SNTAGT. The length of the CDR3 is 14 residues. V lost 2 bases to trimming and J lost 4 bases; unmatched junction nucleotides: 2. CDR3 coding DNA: TGTGCCAGCAGTGACCGGGAGGGCCCAGATACGCAGTATTTT. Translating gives CASSDREGPDTQYF.